The 5 T cell receptor beta chains below were found in one sample sequenced in a study of blood T cell repertoires in COVID-19. Repertoires were generated with immunoSEQ multiplex PCR, while TCRdb's copy carries only in-frame clones and drops some. The sample holds about 300,000 clones; approximately 88% are singletons and the top ten take 6.9%. Sequencing was performed on peripheral blood. The receptors were gathered from a woman younger than 45 who had recovered from COVID-19.

The DNA for the CDR3 is TGTGCCAACCAGAAATCCCCCCAAGAGACCCAGTACTTC. Its protein product is CANQKSPQETQYF. The chain uses TRBV6-6 and TRBJ2-5; D remains unclear. The CDR3 is made up of 13 amino acids. V was cut by 10 bases and J by 1 base, with 13 bases left in between. Per the germline V gene, CDR1 is MNHNY and CDR2 is SVGAGI (reference sequence).

The chain employs TRBV6-5 and TRBJ2-7, with 7 bases aligning to TRBD1. The germline V gene has CDR1 MNHEY and CDR2 SVGAGI. The CDR3 runs 14 residues. The trim removed 6 bases at V and 0 bases at J, leaving 5 bases unmatched. The CDR3 DNA reads TGTGCCAGCAGCGTACAGGGGAGCTCCTACGAGCAGTACTTC. It is translated as CASSVQGSSYEQYF.

The chain is built from TRBV14 and TRBJ2-7, with D tentatively TRBD2 (5 bases). CDR3 length: 12 amino acids. The V gene's germline CDR1 is SGHDN and CDR2 FVKESK. Trimming stripped 1 base from V and 5 bases from J, with 6 bases between. CDR3 loop: CASSQGRHEQYF. The CDR3 DNA follows: TGTGCCAGCAGCCAAGGGAGGCACGAGCAGTACTTC.

The chain is built from TRBV28 and TRBJ1-3; D not resolved. The V end was cut by 6 bases, the J end by 7 bases, with 22 bases between. There are 16 residues in the CDR3. Germline V gene lookup returns CDR1 MDHEN and CDR2 SYDVKM. The CDR3 DNA sequence: TGTGCCAGCAGAACCCGACTCGACCTGGAGGGTAACACCATATATTTT. Translating gives CASRTRLDLEGNTIYF.

This sequence joins TRBV5-1 and TRBJ2-5; possible D gene TRBD1, 6 bases. Germline lookup yields CDR1 SGHRS and CDR2 YFSETQ. V lost 3 bases and J 3 bases, leaving 12 bases between the germline ends. This CDR3 has 14 amino acids. Written as DNA, the CDR3 is TGCGCCAGCAGCTCGACTTCAGGGGAAGAGACCCAGTACTTC. It codes for CASSSTSGEETQYF. The full variable domain, rest sourced from reference TRBV5-1 and TRBJ2-5, is KAGVTQTPRYLIKTRGQQVTLSCSPISGHRSVSWYQQTPGQGLQFLFEYFSETQRNKGNFPGRFSGRQFSNSRSEMNVSTLELGDSALYLCASSSTSGEETQYFGPGTRLLVL.